The 13 T cell receptor beta chains below come from one sample, sequenced in a study of cytomegalovirus exposure and HLA in healthy donors. The PCR used 60 Vbeta and 13 Jbeta primers. Sequencing used immunoSEQ multiplex PCR; TCRdb keeps in-frame clones, though not all of them. This table holds under 90,000 clones, roughly 80% found once. Sequencing input: PBMCs. These receptors came from a middle-aged man in good health and CMV-seronegative.

The chain has TRBV5-1 and TRBJ1-4; D gene unclear. Per the germline V gene, CDR1 is SGHRS and CDR2 is YFSETQ. V was pared by 0 bases and J by 7 bases, with 10 bases between. CDR3 length: 14 amino acids. The CDR3: CASSLGSWSEKLFF. The CDR3 nucleotides are TGCGCCAGCAGCTTGGGCAGCTGGAGTGAAAAACTGTTTTTT.

J is TRBJ1-3 and V is TRBV28; D is unresolved. The CDR3 is made up of 12 amino acids. The V and J ends lost 11 bases and 6 bases respectively, with 14 bases between them. CDR1 is MDHEN and CDR2 is SYDVKM in the germline V gene. The CDR3 nucleotides are TGTGCCTCCCAGGCCGACCCAAACACCATATATTTT. It translates to CASQADPNTIYF.

The chain joins TRBV28 to TRBJ1-1; 9 bases are a match to TRBD1. This CDR3 is built from 13 residues. Trimming took 7 bases from V and 5 from J; bases not matched to a gene: 5. CDR1 MDHEN and CDR2 SYDVKM come from the germline V gene. The CDR3 is CASILTGGTEAFF. The CDR3 DNA sequence: TGTGCCAGCATCTTGACAGGGGGTACTGAAGCTTTCTTT. The full variable domain, rest sourced from reference TRBV28 and TRBJ1-1, is DVKVTQSSRYLVKRTGEKVFLECVQDMDHENMFWYRQDPGLGLRLIYFSYDVKMKEKGDIPEGYSVSREKKERFSLILESASTNQTSMYLCASILTGGTEAFFGQGTRLTVV.

This clone showed up just a few times. The chain is built from TRBV5-8 and TRBJ2-7, with D maybe TRBD1 (6 bases). There are 15 residues in the CDR3. The ends were cut back, 5 bases at V and 1 base at J, with 16 bases in the middle. Germline lookup yields CDR1 SGHTS and CDR2 YDEGEE. The DNA of the CDR3 is TGTGCCAGCAGACGCCAGCCACAGGGATCCTACGAGCAGTACTTC. Protein sequence: CASRRQPQGSYEQYF. The full variable domain, its missing parts supplied by reference TRBV5-8 and TRBJ2-7, is EAGVTQSPTHLIKTRGQQATLRCSPISGHTSVYWYQQALGLGLQFLLWYDEGEERNRGNFPPRFSGRQFPNYSSELNVNALELEDSALYLCASRRQPQGSYEQYFGPGTRLTVT.

The chain combines TRBV5-4 with TRBJ2-4; D is uncertain. Trimming stripped 1 base from V and 7 bases from J, with 9 bases between. Germline V gene sequence: CDR1 SGHNT, CDR2 YYREEE (reference sequence). The CDR3 covers 13 residues. The CDR3 DNA is TGTGCCAGCAGCTTGCCGGGTCGGAACATTCAGTACTTC. Protein product: CASSLPGRNIQYF. The entire variable domain, with the rest obtained from reference TRBV5-4 and TRBJ2-4, is as follows: ETGVTQSPTHLIKTRGQQVTLRCSSQSGHNTVSWYQQALGQGPQFIFQYYREEENGRGNFPPRFSGLQFPNYSSELNVNALELDDSALYLCASSLPGRNIQYFGAGTRLSVL.

This clone showed up just once. V and J are TRBV6-5 and TRBJ1-3; D is possibly TRBD1 (5 bases). Germline assignment: CDR1 MNHEY and CDR2 SVGAGI. With 0 bases removed from V and 7 bases from J, the gap between germline ends came to 16 bases. There are 16 residues in the CDR3. The CDR3 nucleotides read TGTGCCAGCAGTTACTCGAATCGGGGGGGACGGAACACCATATATTTT. Translated, it gives CASSYSNRGGRNTIYF.

The table lists this clone with a count of one. This chain links TRBV5-4 with TRBJ2-5; possible D gene TRBD1, 6 bases. Per germline, CDR1 SGHNT and CDR2 YYREEE (reference sequence). Trimming stripped 2 bases from V and 0 bases from J, with 8 bases between. The CDR3 sequence is 14 residues long. CDR3 nucleotide sequence: TGTGCCAGCAGCTTAGGGACACACCAAGAGACCCAGTACTTC. Its translation is CASSLGTHQETQYF.

This clone was observed a handful of times. CDR3 sequence: CASLKQGDVGETQYF. The CDR3 DNA reads TGTGCCAGCTTAAAGCAGGGGGATGTTGGGGAGACCCAGTACTTC. This chain uses TRBV7-2 with TRBJ2-5; 7 bases fit TRBD1. This CDR3 has 15 amino acids. Germline V gene lookup returns CDR1 SGHTA and CDR2 FQGNSA. V trimming: 8 bases; J trimming: 5 bases; junction bases outside the gene matches: 14. Complete variable domain (other parts from reference TRBV7-2 and TRBJ2-5): GAGVSQSPSNKVTEKGKDVELRCDPISGHTALYWYRQSLGQGLEFLIYFQGNSAPDKSGLPSDRFSAERTGGSVSTLTIQRTQQEDSAVYLCASLKQGDVGETQYFGPGTRLLVL.

The chain joins TRBV5-1 to TRBJ1-4; TRBD1 matches 9 bases. Germline-derived CDR1 and CDR2 are SGHRS and YFSETQ. The CDR3 extends over 14 amino acids. The V segment lost 3 bases and the J segment 10 bases; nucleotides outside the gene matches: 7. CDR3 sequence reads: CASSWGQGTGKLFF. DNA of the CDR3: TGCGCCAGCAGCTGGGGACAGGGTACGGGAAAACTGTTTTTT.

This clone was observed a single time. The gene calls are TRBV19 and TRBJ2-1; D remains ambiguous. CDR1 is LNHDA, CDR2 SQIVND, per germline (reference sequence). The CDR3 is 14 amino acids. V was clipped by 2 bases and J by 10 bases, with 15 bases between them. The CDR3 bases are TGTGCCAGTAGTATAATTGTCCCCGCGGCAGAGCAGTTCTTC. This encodes CASSIIVPAAEQFF.

V is TRBV6-1 and J is TRBJ2-2; possible D gene TRBD2, 5 bases. The CDR3 sequence is 14 residues long. CDR1 and CDR2 (germline): MNHNS, SASEGT. Deletions cut 6 bases from V and 6 bases from J, with 14 bases between. The CDR3: CASSPSGGAGELFF. DNA of the CDR3: TGTGCCAGCAGCCCCTCCGGAGGCGCCGGGGAGCTGTTTTTT.

The V and J genes are TRBV4-1 and TRBJ2-3, with 9 nucleotides matching TRBD2. The V gene's germline CDR1 is MGHRA and CDR2 YSYEKL. The CDR3 runs to 17 residues. The trim removed 0 bases at V and 0 bases at J, leaving 4 bases unmatched. The DNA of the CDR3 is TGCGCCAGCAGCCAAGATGGACTAGCGTTGAGCACAGATACGCAGTATTTT. Residues: CASSQDGLALSTDTQYF.

In this sample, this clone turned up a few times. The chain links TRBV28 to TRBJ2-2; 9 bases match TRBD1. Germline lookup yields CDR1 MDHEN and CDR2 SYDVKM. The junction had 14 bases not matched to a gene; V was cut back by 6 bases and J by 3 bases. There are 18 residues in the CDR3. CDR3 amino acids: CASSTGQGFVFDTGELFF. The CDR3 bases are TGTGCCAGCAGCACGGGACAGGGTTTCGTGTTCGACACCGGGGAGCTGTTTTTT.